This TCR beta chain originates from a study of CD8 T cells in Susac syndrome. Per the germline V gene, CDR1 is SGHRS and CDR2 is YFSETQ. The CDR3 sequence is 13 residues long. Trimming removed 2 bases from V and 5 bases from J, with 11 bases in between. General study points: The study's TCR sequencing and HLA analysis drew on a certain number of individuals. That number was acknowledged as relatively small.

To note about this clonotype: Its antigen remains unknown.

The authors reverse transcribed roughly 0.5 to 1 ug RNA with random hexamers. Amplification of TCR beta CDR3 by immunoSEQ multiplex PCR spanned 54 Vbeta and 13 Jbeta. MiXCR, run by TCRdb on the immunoSEQ multiplex PCR reads, gives a single entry per CDR3 protein. Among 55,000 to 85,000 distinct CDR3 sequences listed, 96% were seen once. The TCR comes from a human donor with multiple sclerosis. The chain couples TRBV5-1 to TRBJ2-7, with D possibly being TRBD2 (6 bases). The sample comprised CD4+ T cells from PBMCs. CDR3 amino acids: CASSFETGDEQYF. As DNA, the CDR3 is TGCGCCAGCAGCTTCGAAACGGGGGACGAGCAGTACTTC.